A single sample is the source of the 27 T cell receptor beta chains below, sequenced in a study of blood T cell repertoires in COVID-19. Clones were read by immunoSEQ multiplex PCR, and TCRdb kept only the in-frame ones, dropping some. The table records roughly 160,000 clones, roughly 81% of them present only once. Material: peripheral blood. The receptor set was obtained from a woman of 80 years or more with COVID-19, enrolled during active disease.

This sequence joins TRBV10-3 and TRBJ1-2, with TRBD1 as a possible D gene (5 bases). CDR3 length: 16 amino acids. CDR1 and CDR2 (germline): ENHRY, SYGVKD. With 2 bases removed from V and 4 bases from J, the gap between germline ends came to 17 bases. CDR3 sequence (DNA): TGTGCCATCAGTGAGGTCGGGCGGCGGGGGACCTATGGCTACACCTTC. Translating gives CAISEVGRRGTYGYTF.

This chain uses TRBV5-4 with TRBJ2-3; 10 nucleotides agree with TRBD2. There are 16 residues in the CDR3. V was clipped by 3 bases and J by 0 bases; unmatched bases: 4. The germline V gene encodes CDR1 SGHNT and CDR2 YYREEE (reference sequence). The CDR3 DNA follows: TGTGCCAGCAGCTCTTCACTAGCGGGGAGCACAGATACGCAGTATTTT. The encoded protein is CASSSSLAGSTDTQYF. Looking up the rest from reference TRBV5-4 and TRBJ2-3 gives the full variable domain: ETGVTQSPTHLIKTRGQQVTLRCSSQSGHNTVSWYQQALGQGPQFIFQYYREEENGRGNFPPRFSGLQFPNYSSELNVNALELDDSALYLCASSSSLAGSTDTQYFGPGTRLTVL.

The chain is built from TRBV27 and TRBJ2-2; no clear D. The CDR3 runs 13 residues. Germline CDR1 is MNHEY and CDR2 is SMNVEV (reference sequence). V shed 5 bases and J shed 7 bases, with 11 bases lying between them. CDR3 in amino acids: CASSRFPGGELFF. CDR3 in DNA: TGTGCCAGCAGTCGATTCCCAGGCGGGGAGCTGTTTTTT.

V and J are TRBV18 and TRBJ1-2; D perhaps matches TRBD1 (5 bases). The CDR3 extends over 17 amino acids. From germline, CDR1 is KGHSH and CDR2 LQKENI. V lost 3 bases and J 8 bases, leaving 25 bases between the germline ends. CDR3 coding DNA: TGTGCCAGCTCACCCCAGGGCGGAGGGACCGCCCCTATGGGCTACACCTTC. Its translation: CASSPQGGGTAPMGYTF.

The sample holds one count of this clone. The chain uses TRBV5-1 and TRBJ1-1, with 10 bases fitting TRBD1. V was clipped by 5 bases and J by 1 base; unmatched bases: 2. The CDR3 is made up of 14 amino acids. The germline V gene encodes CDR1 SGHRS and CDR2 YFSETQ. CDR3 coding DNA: TGCGCCAGCAGGACAGGGGGCGAGAACACTGAAGCTTTCTTT. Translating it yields CASRTGGENTEAFF.

CDR3 residues: CASSQVGGRTGELFF. In nucleotides, the CDR3 is TGTGCCAGCAGCCAAGTGGGCGGGAGGACCGGGGAGCTGTTTTTT. The chain has TRBV3-1 (or the pseudogene TRBV3-2) and TRBJ2-2, with TRBD2 matching over 8 bases. The CDR3 is 15 amino acids. V lost 1 base, J lost 5 bases, and 3 bases stayed unmatched. Germline lookup yields CDR1 LGHDT and CDR2 YNNKEL (reference sequence).

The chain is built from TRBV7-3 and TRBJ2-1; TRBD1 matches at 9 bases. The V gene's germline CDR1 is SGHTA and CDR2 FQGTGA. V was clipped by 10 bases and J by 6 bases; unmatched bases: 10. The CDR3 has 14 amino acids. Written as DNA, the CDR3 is TGTGCCAACCAGCCGGGACAGGGAGCCAATGAGCAGTTCTTC. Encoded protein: CANQPGQGANEQFF.

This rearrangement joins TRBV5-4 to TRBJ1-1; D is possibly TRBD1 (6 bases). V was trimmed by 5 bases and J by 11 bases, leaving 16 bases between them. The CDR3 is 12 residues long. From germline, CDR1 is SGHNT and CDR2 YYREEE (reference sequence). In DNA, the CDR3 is TGTGCCAGCAGTTCTGACAGGTCGTGGGCTTTCTTT. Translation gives CASSSDRSWAFF.

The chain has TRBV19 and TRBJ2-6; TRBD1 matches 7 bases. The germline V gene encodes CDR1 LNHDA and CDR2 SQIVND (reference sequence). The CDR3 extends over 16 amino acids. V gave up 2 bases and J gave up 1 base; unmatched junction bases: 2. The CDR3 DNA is TGTGCCAGTAGTATAAGGGGGCGTTCTGGGGCCAACGTCCTGACTTTC. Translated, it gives CASSIRGRSGANVLTF.

CDR3 coding DNA: TGTGCCAGCAGCTTCAACAGGGAAGACGAGCAGTACTTC. This translates into CASSFNREDEQYF. The chain couples TRBV5-4 to TRBJ2-7, with D maybe TRBD1 (6 bases). The CDR3 sequence is 13 residues long. The V and J ends lost 2 bases and 5 bases respectively, with 11 bases between them. Germline V gene data show CDR1 as SGHNT and CDR2 as YYREEE (reference sequence).

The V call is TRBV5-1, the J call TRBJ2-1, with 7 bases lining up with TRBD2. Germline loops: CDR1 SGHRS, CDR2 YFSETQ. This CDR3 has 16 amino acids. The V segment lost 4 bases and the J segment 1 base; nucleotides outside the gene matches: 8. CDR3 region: CASSEDGGNSYNEQFF. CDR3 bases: TGCGCCAGCAGCGAGGACGGGGGGAATTCCTACAATGAGCAGTTCTTC. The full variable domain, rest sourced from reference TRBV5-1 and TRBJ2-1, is KAGVTQTPRYLIKTRGQQVTLSCSPISGHRSVSWYQQTPGQGLQFLFEYFSETQRNKGNFPGRFSGRQFSNSRSEMNVSTLELGDSALYLCASSEDGGNSYNEQFFGPGTRLTVL.

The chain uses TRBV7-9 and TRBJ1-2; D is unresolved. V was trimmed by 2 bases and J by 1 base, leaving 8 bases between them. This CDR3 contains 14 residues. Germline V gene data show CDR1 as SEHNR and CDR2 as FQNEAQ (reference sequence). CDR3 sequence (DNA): TGTGCCAGCAGCTTAACGGGAGATAACTATGGCTACACCTTC. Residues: CASSLTGDNYGYTF.

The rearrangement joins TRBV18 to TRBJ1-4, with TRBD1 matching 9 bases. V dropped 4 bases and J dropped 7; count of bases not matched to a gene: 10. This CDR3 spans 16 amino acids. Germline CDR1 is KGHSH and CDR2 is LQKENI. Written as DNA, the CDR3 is TGTGCCAGCTCACACCGTACAGGGGGCGGTAGTGAAAAACTGTTTTTT. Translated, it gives CASSHRTGGGSEKLFF.

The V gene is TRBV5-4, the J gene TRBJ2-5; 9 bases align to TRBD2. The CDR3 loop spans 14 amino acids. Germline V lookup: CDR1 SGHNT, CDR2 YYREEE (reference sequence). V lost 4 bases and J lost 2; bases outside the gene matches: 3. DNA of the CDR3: TGTGCCAGCAGCCAAGGACTAGCGCAAGAGACCCAGTACTTC. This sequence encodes CASSQGLAQETQYF. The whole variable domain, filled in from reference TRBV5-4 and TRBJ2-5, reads ETGVTQSPTHLIKTRGQQVTLRCSSQSGHNTVSWYQQALGQGPQFIFQYYREEENGRGNFPPRFSGLQFPNYSSELNVNALELDDSALYLCASSQGLAQETQYFGPGTRLLVL.

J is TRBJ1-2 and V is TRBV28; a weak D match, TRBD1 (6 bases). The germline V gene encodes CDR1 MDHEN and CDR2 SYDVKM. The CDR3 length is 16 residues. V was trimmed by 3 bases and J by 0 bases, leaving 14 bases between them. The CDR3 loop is CASSFFKWTANYGYTF. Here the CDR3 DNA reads TGTGCCAGCAGTTTCTTCAAATGGACAGCTAACTATGGCTACACCTTC.

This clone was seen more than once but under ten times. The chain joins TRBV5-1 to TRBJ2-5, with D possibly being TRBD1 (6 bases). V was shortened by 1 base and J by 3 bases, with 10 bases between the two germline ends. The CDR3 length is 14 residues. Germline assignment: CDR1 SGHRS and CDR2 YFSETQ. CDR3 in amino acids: CASSLRGTEETQYF. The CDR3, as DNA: TGCGCCAGCAGCTTGAGGGGGACCGAAGAGACCCAGTACTTC.

CDR3 sequence (DNA): TGTGCCAGCAGTTTAGAGGGACAGGGGTCTTCGGGTGGAACCGGGGAGCTGTTTTTT. Translated: CASSLEGQGSSGGTGELFF. The chain uses TRBV7-3 and TRBJ2-2; 10 bases map to TRBD1. In germline, CDR1 is SGHTA, CDR2 FQGTGA. V trimming: 6 bases; J trimming: 5 bases; junction bases outside the gene matches: 18. CDR3 length: 19 residues.

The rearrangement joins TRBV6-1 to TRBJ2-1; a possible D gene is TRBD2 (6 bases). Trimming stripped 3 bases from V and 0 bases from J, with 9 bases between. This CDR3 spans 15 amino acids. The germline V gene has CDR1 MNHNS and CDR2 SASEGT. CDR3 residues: CASSEPGSSYNEQFF. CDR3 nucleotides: TGTGCCAGCAGTGAGCCCGGGAGCTCCTACAATGAGCAGTTCTTC.

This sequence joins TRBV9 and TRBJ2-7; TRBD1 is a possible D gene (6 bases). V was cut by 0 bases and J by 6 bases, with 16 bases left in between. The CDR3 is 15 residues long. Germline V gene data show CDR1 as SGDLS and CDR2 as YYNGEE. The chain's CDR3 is CASSVDPTGPVEQYF. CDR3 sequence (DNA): TGTGCCAGCAGCGTAGACCCGACAGGACCCGTCGAGCAGTACTTC.

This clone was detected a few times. The CDR3 spells CASSSLQGTYEQYF. The CDR3 region has the DNA TGTGCCAGCAGCTCCCTACAGGGAACCTACGAGCAGTACTTC. V usage is TRBV5-6 and J usage is TRBJ2-7, with D tentatively TRBD1 (6 bases). Trimming shortened V by 3 bases and J by 2 bases, and 12 bases separated the two germline ends. CDR1 and CDR2 (germline): SGHDT, YYEEEE. This CDR3 comprises 14 residues.

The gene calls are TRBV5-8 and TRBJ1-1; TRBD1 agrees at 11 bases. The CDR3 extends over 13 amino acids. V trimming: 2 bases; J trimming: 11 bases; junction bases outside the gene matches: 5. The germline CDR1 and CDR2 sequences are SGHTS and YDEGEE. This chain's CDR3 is CASSLQRTGGAFF. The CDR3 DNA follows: TGTGCCAGCAGCTTACAGAGGACAGGGGGCGCTTTCTTT. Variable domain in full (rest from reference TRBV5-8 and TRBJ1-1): EAGVTQSPTHLIKTRGQQATLRCSPISGHTSVYWYQQALGLGLQFLLWYDEGEERNRGNFPPRFSGRQFPNYSSELNVNALELEDSALYLCASSLQRTGGAFFGQGTRLTVV.

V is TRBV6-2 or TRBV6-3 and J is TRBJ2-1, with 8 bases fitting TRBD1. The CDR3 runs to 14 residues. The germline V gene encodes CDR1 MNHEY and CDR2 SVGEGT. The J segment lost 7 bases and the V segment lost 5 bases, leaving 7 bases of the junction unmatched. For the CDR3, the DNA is TGTGCCAGCAGTGCAGGGGGCCCGTTTAATGAGCAGTTCTTC. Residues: CASSAGGPFNEQFF.

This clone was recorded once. The CDR3: CASSYSGQDSYEQYF. The CDR3 DNA sequence: TGTGCCAGCAGCTACTCGGGACAGGACTCCTACGAGCAGTACTTC. The chain recombines TRBV7-2 with TRBJ2-7; 8 bases agree with TRBD1. The V segment lost 4 bases and the J segment 0 bases; nucleotides outside the gene matches: 5. In germline, CDR1 is SGHTA, CDR2 FQGNSA. The CDR3 extends over 15 amino acids.

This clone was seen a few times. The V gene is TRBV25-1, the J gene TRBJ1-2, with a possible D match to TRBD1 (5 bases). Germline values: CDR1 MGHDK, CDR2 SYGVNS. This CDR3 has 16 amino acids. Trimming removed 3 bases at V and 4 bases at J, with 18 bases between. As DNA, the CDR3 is TGTGCCAGCAGTGATATCGCGTTTGGGGCGCGCTATGGCTACACCTTC. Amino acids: CASSDIAFGARYGYTF.

DNA for the CDR3: TGTGCCAGCAGTCCTCCAGGGGGTTCTGGAAACACCATATATTTT. Its translation: CASSPPGGSGNTIYF. The chain links TRBV28 to TRBJ1-3; 7 nucleotides match TRBD1. CDR1 is MDHEN and CDR2 is SYDVKM in the germline V gene. V lost 5 bases, J lost 1 base, and 5 bases stayed unmatched. The CDR3 loop spans 15 amino acids.

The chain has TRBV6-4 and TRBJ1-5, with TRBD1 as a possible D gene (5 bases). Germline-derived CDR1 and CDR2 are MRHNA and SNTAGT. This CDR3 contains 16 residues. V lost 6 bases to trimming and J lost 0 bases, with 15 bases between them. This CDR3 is CASSHAGPYSNQPQHF. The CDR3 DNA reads TGTGCCAGCAGCCACGCGGGACCTTATAGCAATCAGCCCCAGCATTTT.

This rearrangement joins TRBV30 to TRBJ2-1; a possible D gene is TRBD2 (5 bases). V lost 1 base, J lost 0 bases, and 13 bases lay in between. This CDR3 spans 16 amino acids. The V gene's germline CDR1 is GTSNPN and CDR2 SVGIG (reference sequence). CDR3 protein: CAWSERGSISYNEQFF. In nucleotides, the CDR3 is TGTGCCTGGAGTGAAAGAGGGTCCATCTCCTACAATGAGCAGTTCTTC.